This TCR beta chain is drawn from a study of molecular identifiers for immune sequencing clone quantification. Looking at the study overall: In the replicates, RNA derived from approximately 20,000 or 100,000 naive CD8 cells was divided into five parts, and four were sequenced.

Note on this clonotype: Its cognate antigen is unknown.

Whole-study results and caveats: Among effectors, clones above 20 RNA copies held over 97% of molecules; among naive cells, under 1%. Highly expanded clone sizes could be underestimated by identical TCR molecules that share a barcode.

Libraries from naive CD8 cells were generated from approximately 22,000 to 940,000 sorted cells (with 10%, 30% or 50% RNA). TCRdb passed the PCR reads through MiXCR, listing each CDR3 protein once. Among approximately 590,000 distinct CDR3 sequences, around 25% were seen once, and the ten largest hold 0.75% to 0.8%. V was cut by 4 bases and J by 4 bases, with 28 bases left in between. The CDR3 loop spans 19 amino acids. The germline CDR1 and CDR2 sequences are SEHNR and FQNEAQ (reference sequence). The V call is TRBV7-9, the J call TRBJ2-5, with D perhaps matching TRBD1 or TRBD2 (7 bases each). Sequenced input: naive CD8+ T cells from blood, with Jurkat cell RNA spiked in. Subset noted: FACS-sorted CD8+CD4-CCR7+CD45RA+ naive T cells. The clonotype comes from a human donor in good health. Some libraries in this study had Jurkat cell RNA spiked in. The CDR3 sequence: CASSSPREATGMSLETQYF. The CDR3 DNA sequence: TGTGCCAGCAGCTCACCCCGGGAGGCGACAGGGATGTCGTTAGAGACCCAGTACTTC.